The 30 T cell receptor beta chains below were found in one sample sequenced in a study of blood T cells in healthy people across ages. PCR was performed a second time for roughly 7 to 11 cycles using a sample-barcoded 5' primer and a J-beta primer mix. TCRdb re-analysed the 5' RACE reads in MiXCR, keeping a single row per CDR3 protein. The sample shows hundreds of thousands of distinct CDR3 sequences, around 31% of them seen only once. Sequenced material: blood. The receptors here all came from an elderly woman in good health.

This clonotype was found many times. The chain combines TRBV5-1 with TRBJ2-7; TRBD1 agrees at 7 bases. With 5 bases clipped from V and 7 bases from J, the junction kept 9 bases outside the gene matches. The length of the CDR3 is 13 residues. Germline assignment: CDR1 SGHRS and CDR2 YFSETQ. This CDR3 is CASSPLTGKEQYF. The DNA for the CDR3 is TGCGCCAGCAGTCCCCTGACAGGGAAGGAGCAGTACTTC.

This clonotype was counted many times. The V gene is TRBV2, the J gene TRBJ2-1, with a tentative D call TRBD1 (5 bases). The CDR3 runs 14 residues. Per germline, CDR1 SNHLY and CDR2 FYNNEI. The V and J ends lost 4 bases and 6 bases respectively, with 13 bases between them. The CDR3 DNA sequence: TGTGCCAGCAGTGGAGCAGACAGAAGCAATGAGCAGTTCTTC. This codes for CASSGADRSNEQFF.

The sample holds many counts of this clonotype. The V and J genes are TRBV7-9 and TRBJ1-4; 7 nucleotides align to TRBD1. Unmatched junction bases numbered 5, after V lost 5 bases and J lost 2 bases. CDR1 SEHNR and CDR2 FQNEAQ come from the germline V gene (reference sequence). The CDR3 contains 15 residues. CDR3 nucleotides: TGTGCCAGCAGCCCAAAGGGGGCGACTAATGAAAAACTGTTTTTT. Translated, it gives CASSPKGATNEKLFF.

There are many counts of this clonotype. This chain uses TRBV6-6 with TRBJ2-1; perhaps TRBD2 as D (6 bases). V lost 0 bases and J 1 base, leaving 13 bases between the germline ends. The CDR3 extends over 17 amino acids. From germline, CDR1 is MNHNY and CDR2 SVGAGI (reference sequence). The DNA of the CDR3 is TGTGCCAGCAGTTACTCCGACCCGGGGGATTCCTACAATGAGCAGTTCTTC. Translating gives CASSYSDPGDSYNEQFF.

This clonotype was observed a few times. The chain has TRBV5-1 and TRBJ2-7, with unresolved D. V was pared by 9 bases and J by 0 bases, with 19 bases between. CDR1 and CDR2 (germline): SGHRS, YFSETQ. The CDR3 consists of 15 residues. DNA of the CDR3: TGCGCCACCAACCCTGGGGATCCCCGCTCCTACGAGCAGTACTTC. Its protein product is CATNPGDPRSYEQYF.

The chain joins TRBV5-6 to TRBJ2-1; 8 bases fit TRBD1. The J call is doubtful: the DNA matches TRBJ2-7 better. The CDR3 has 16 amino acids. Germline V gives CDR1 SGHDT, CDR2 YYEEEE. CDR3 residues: CASSLDTGQGHNEQYF. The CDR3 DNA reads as TGTGCCAGCAGCTTGGATACAGGACAGGGCCACAATGAGCAGTACTTC.

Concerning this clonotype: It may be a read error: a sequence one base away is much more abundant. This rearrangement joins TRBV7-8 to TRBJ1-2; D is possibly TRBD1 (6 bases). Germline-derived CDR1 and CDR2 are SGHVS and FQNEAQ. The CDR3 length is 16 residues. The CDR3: CASSLARGGGDYGNTF. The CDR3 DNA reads TGTGCCAGCAGCTTAGCGAGAGGGGGGGGCGACTATGGCAACACCTTC.

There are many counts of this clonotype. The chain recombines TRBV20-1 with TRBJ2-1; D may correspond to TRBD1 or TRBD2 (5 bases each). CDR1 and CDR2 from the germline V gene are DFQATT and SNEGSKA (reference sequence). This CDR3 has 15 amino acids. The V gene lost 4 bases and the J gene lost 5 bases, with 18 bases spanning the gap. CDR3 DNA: TGCAGTGCTACTTCTCCCGGGACGGTTAACAATGAGCAGTTCTTC. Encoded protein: CSATSPGTVNNEQFF.

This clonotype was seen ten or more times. The CDR3 loop is CASSARIWETQYF. In DNA form, the CDR3 reads TGTGCCAGCAGTGCCAGGATATGGGAGACCCAGTACTTC. The chain is built from TRBV2 and TRBJ2-5; D gene unclear. Germline V gene lookup returns CDR1 SNHLY and CDR2 FYNNEI. V lost 4 bases and J lost 5, with 11 bases in between. The CDR3 consists of 13 residues.

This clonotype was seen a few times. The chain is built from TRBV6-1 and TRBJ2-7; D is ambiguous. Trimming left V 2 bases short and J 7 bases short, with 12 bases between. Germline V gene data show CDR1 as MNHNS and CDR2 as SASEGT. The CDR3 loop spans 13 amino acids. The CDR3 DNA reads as TGTGCCAGCAGTGAAAGGCCCCTTCGGGAGCAGTACTTC. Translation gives CASSERPLREQYF.

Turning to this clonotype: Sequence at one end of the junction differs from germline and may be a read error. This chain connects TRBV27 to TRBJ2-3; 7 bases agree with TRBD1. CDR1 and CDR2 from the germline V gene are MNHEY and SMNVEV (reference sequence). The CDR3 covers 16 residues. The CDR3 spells CAGRPLQGQRRDTQYF. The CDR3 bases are TGTGCCGGCAGACCCCTACAGGGACAGAGGAGGGATACGCAGTATTTT.

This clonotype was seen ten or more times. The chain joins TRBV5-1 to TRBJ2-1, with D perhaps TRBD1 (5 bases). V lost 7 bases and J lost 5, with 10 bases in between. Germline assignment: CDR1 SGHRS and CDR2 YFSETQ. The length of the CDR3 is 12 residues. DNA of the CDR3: TGCGCCAGCCACAAGGGGAACAATGAGCAGTTCTTC. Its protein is CASHKGNNEQFF.

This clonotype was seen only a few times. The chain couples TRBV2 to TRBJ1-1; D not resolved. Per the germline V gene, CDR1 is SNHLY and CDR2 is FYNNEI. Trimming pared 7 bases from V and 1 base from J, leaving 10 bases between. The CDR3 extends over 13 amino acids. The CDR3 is CASTLSRNTEAFF. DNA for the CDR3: TGTGCCAGCACCCTATCCCGGAACACTGAAGCTTTCTTT.

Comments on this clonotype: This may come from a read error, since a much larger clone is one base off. CDR3 DNA sequence: TGTGCCGGCAGCTCGGACATTTACTACGAGCAGTACTTC. Translating it yields CAGSSDIYYEQYF. This chain uses TRBV11-1 with TRBJ2-7; possibly TRBD1 for D (5 bases). The V gene's germline CDR1 is SGHAT and CDR2 FQDESV (reference sequence). The CDR3 loop spans 13 amino acids.

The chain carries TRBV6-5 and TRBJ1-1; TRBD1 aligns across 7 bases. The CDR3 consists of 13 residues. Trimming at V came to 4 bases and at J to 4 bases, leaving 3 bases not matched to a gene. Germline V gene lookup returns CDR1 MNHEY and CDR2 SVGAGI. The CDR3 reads CASSSRQGTEAFF. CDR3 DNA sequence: TGTGCCAGCAGTTCTCGACAGGGCACTGAAGCTTTCTTT.

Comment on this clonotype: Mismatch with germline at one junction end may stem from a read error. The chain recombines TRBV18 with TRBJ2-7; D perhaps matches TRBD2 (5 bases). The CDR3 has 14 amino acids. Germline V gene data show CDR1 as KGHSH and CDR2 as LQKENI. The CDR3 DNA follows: TGTGCCAGCTTACCACCGTCGGGGTTCGACGAGCAGTACTTT. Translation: CASLPPSGFDEQYF.

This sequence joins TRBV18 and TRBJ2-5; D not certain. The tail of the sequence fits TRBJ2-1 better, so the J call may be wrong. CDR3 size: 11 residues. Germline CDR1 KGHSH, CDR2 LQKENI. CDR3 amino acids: CASSEEETQFF. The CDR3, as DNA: TGTGCCAGCTCAGAAGAAGAGACCCAGTTCTTC.

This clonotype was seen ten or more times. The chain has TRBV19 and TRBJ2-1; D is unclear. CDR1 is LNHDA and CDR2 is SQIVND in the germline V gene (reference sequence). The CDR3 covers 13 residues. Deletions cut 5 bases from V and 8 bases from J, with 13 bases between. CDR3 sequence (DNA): TGTGCCAGTAGTTCCCAGGTCGTGTATGAGCAGTTCTTC. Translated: CASSSQVVYEQFF.

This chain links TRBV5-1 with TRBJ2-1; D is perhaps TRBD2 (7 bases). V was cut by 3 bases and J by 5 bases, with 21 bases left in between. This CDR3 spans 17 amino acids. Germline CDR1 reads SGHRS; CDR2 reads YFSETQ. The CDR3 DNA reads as TGCGCCAGCAGCTCCCGGCCCGAGGGGGGGTCTGACAATGAGCAGTTCTTC. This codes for CASSSRPEGGSDNEQFF.

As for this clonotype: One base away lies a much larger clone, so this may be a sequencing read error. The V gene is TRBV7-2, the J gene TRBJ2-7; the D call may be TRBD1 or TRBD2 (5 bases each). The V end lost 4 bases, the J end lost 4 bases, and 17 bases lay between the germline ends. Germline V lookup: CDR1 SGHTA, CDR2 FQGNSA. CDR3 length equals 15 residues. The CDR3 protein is CASSSRDLGTYEQYF. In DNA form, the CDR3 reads TGTGCCAGCAGCTCCCGGGACCTCGGCACTTACGAGCAGTACTTC.

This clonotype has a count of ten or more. The DNA for the CDR3 is TGCGCCAGCAGCTTACGGGACGGACTAAATTCACCCCTCCACTTT. This codes for CASSLRDGLNSPLHF. The V gene is TRBV5-1, the J gene TRBJ1-6; D possibly corresponds to TRBD1 (5 bases). The CDR3 loop spans 15 amino acids. The germline CDR1 and CDR2 sequences are SGHRS and YFSETQ. The ends were cut back, 2 bases at V and 7 bases at J, with 13 bases in the middle.

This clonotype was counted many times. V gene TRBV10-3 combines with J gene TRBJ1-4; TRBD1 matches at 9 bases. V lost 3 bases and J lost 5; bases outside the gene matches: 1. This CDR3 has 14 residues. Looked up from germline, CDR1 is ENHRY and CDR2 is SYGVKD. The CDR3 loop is CAISDGQGNEKLFF. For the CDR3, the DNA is TGTGCCATCAGTGACGGACAGGGGAATGAAAAACTGTTTTTT.

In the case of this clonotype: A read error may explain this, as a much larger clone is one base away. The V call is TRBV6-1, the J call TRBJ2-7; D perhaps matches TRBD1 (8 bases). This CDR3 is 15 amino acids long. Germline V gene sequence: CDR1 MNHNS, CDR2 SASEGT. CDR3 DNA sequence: TGTGCCAGCAGTAAAGCGGGGACAGGACGCTACGAGCAGTACTTC. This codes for CASSKAGTGRYEQYF.

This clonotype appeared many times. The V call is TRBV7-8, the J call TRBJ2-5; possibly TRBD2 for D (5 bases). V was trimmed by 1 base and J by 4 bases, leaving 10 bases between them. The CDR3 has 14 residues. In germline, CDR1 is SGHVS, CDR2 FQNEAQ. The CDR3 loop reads CASSLVGVRETQYF. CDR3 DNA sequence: TGTGCCAGCAGCTTAGTCGGGGTCCGAGAGACCCAGTACTTC.

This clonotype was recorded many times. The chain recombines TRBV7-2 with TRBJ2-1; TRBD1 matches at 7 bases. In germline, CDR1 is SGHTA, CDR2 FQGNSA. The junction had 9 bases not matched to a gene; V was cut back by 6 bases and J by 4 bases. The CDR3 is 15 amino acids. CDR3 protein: CASSGSGTEYNEQFF. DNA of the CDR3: TGTGCCAGCAGTGGCTCAGGGACAGAGTACAATGAGCAGTTCTTC.

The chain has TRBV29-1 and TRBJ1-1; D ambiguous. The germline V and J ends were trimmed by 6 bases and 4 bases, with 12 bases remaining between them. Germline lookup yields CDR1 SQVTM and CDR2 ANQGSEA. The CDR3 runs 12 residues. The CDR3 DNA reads TGCAGCGTGGTCGGCGGGGTCACTGAAGCTTTCTTT. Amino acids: CSVVGGVTEAFF.

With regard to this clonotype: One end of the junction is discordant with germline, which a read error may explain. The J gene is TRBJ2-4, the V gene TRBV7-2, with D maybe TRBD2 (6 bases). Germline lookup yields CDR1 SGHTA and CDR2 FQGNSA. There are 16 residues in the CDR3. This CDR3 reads CASSLAISGAKNIQYF. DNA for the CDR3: TGTGCTAGCAGCTTAGCGATTAGCGGAGCGAAAAACATTCAGTACTTC.

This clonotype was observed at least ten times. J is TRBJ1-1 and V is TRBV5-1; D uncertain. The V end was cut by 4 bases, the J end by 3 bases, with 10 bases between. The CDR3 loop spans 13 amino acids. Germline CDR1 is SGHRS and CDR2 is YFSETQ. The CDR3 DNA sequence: TGCGCCAGCAGCCGTTCAGAGGACACTGAAGCTTTCTTT. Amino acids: CASSRSEDTEAFF. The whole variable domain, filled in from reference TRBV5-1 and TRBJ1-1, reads KAGVTQTPRYLIKTRGQQVTLSCSPISGHRSVSWYQQTPGQGLQFLFEYFSETQRNKGNFPGRFSGRQFSNSRSEMNVSTLELGDSALYLCASSRSEDTEAFFGQGTRLTVV.

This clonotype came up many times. The CDR3 bases are TGTGCCAGCAGCCACGGGACAGGGGGCGCAGGAGTAGGTCAGCCCCAGCATTTT. Residues: CASSHGTGGAGVGQPQHF. This chain links TRBV7-2 with TRBJ1-5; 12 bases agree with TRBD1. Germline V gives CDR1 SGHTA, CDR2 FQGNSA. V lost 5 bases, J lost 6 bases, and 14 bases stayed unmatched. The CDR3 totals 18 residues.

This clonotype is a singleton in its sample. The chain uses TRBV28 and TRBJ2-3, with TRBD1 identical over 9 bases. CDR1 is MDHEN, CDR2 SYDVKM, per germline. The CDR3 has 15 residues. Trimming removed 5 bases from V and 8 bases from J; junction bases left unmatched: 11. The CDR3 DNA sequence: TGTGCCAGCAGTCTGTGGGACAGGGTAATGAGTACGCAGTATTTT. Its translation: CASSLWDRVMSTQYF.